This T cell receptor beta chain was identified during a study of blood T cell repertoires in COVID-19. Study-level information: The analysed material was cDNA or gDNA that came from T cells, B-cell-depleted T cells, or PBMCs.

In the original workflow: It was from reference gene primer amplification that nucleated cell counts were estimated. The method was immunoSEQ multiplex PCR; TCRdb's version includes in-frame clones alone and lacks a portion of them. V and J calls and clone size come straight from that table; D and trimming were deduced from the DNA. The profile shows a few hundred thousand clones, approximately 83% of them singletons. Those enrolled, adults aged about 18 to 89 years, came from around 25 US areas. Self-reported history from a screening survey and questionnaire set each donor's cohort. This receptor was taken from a middle-aged woman with acute COVID-19. Sequenced material: PBMCs or T cells enriched from blood (not recorded which).

The CDR3 region has the DNA TGTGCCAGCAGCCGGGGACATTTTAGCACAGATACGCAGTATTTT. This sequence encodes CASSRGHFSTDTQYF. The chain uses TRBV9 and TRBJ2-3; D may be TRBD1 (6 bases). From germline, CDR1 is SGDLS and CDR2 YYNGEE. The CDR3 has 15 amino acids. V lost 4 bases and J 0 bases, leaving 12 bases between the germline ends.